This T cell receptor beta chain was observed in a study of blood T cell repertoires in COVID-19. Some clones are missing from TCRdb's copy, which holds only in-frame ones; the method was immunoSEQ multiplex PCR. The sample consists of approximately 330,000 clones, approximately 90% of them appearing once. The CDR3 is 13 amino acids. With 5 bases removed from V and 1 base from J, the gap between germline ends came to 5 bases. The germline gives CDR1 MNHEY, CDR2 SMNVEV (reference sequence). The sequenced material came from peripheral blood. The TCR sequence derives from a young man with COVID-19, enrolled during active disease. The chain has TRBV27 and TRBJ2-2; D remains unclear. DNA of the CDR3: TGTGCCAGCAGTCCCCAGAACACCGGGGAGCTGTTTTTT. It is translated as CASSPQNTGELFF.